Below are 14 T cell receptor beta chains sequenced from a single sample in a study of shared clonotypes between healthy human individuals. Sequencing used immunoSEQ multiplex PCR; TCRdb keeps in-frame clones, though not all of them. The table lists around 990,000 clones, 70% to 85% of them singletons. Sequenced material: memory CD4+ T cells from PBMCs. Documented subset: CD45RA-negative fraction. The receptors stem from a man aged 18 to 29 in good health. Some clones in this sample may be carry-over from other donors' samples.

J is TRBJ1-3 and V is TRBV5-5; D not certain. CDR3 size: 15 residues. V dropped 4 bases and J dropped 4 bases, with 15 bases sitting between them. The germline V gene encodes CDR1 SGHKS and CDR2 YYEKEE (reference sequence). The CDR3 sequence is CASSQVRGAGNTIYF. DNA for the CDR3: TGTGCCAGCAGCCAAGTCAGAGGAGCGGGAAACACCATATATTTT.

The chain is built from TRBV11-2 and TRBJ2-5; 7 bases agree with TRBD1. J gave up 4 bases and V 4 bases, and 9 bases lay outside the gene matches. This CDR3 comprises 15 residues. The V gene's germline CDR1 is SGHAT and CDR2 FQNNGV. CDR3 nucleotides: TGTGCCAGCAGCTCCAAGACAGGGCTTGGAGAGACCCAGTACTTC. It yields the protein CASSSKTGLGETQYF.

The chain couples TRBV11-3 to TRBJ2-2; tentative D call: TRBD2 (6 bases). The CDR3 sequence is 13 residues long. The ends were cut back, 5 bases at V and 5 bases at J, with 9 bases in the middle. Germline CDR1 is SGHNT and CDR2 is YENEEA. DNA for the CDR3: TGTGCCAGCAGCCCCGGACTAACCGGGGAGCTGTTTTTT. It specifies CASSPGLTGELFF.

This CDR3 is CASSSLGPTRETQYF. In DNA, the CDR3 is TGCGCCAGCAGCTCCCTGGGCCCCACGCGGGAGACCCAGTACTTC. The V and J genes are TRBV5-1 and TRBJ2-5, with D uncertain. CDR1 is SGHRS, CDR2 YFSETQ, per germline. This CDR3 spans 15 amino acids. Between the trimmed V and J ends, which lost 3 bases and 5 bases, there was a span of 17 bases. Complete variable domain (other parts from reference TRBV5-1 and TRBJ2-5): KAGVTQTPRYLIKTRGQQVTLSCSPISGHRSVSWYQQTPGQGLQFLFEYFSETQRNKGNFPGRFSGRQFSNSRSEMNVSTLELGDSALYLCASSSLGPTRETQYFGPGTRLLVL.

The chain has TRBV6-1 and TRBJ1-2; TRBD1 is a possible D gene (5 bases). Germline CDR1 MNHNS, CDR2 SASEGT. The CDR3 length is 13 residues. Trimming took off 6 bases at V and 8 bases at J, with 16 bases between the two ends. This CDR3 is CASSGTGLGGYTF. CDR3 in DNA: TGTGCCAGCAGCGGTACAGGATTGGGCGGCTACACCTTC.

The chain uses TRBV28 and TRBJ2-7; the D gene is possibly TRBD2 (5 bases). The CDR3 spans 14 residues. Germline V CDR1 and CDR2: MDHEN, SYDVKM. V lost 7 bases and J lost 9, with 22 bases in between. For the CDR3, the DNA is TGTGCCAGCACCCTAAACCTTCCCGTTGCGGGGCAGTACTTC. Amino acids: CASTLNLPVAGQYF. The full variable domain, completed using reference TRBV28 and TRBJ2-7, is DVKVTQSSRYLVKRTGEKVFLECVQDMDHENMFWYRQDPGLGLRLIYFSYDVKMKEKGDIPEGYSVSREKKERFSLILESASTNQTSMYLCASTLNLPVAGQYFGPGTRLTVT.

The chain joins TRBV11-2 to TRBJ2-5; D is unclear. The CDR3 totals 16 residues. Germline lookup yields CDR1 SGHAT and CDR2 FQNNGV. V lost 1 base, J lost 5 bases, and 17 bases lay in between. For the CDR3, the DNA is TGTGCCAGCAGCTTAGTGGTAGGTCGGGTGTTGGAGACCCAGTACTTC. The encoded protein is CASSLVVGRVLETQYF.

This chain uses TRBV9 with TRBJ2-3; the match to TRBD1 covers 7 bases. Germline CDR1 and CDR2: SGDLS and YYNGEE. V shed 4 bases, J shed 3 bases, and the junction held 5 bases outside the gene matches. The CDR3 is 14 residues long. This CDR3 is CASSQGVATDTQYF. The DNA for the CDR3 is TGTGCCAGCAGCCAGGGGGTAGCAACAGATACGCAGTATTTT.

This rearrangement joins TRBV28 to TRBJ2-1; 7 bases fit TRBD2. Germline V gives CDR1 MDHEN, CDR2 SYDVKM. The V gene end was trimmed by 8 bases and the J gene end by 8 bases; junction bases not matched to a gene: 12. The length of the CDR3 is 14 residues. The CDR3 loop reads CASLPGGRGYEQFF. The CDR3 nucleotides read TGTGCCAGCCTCCCGGGGGGAAGAGGGTATGAGCAGTTCTTC. Supplemented by reference TRBV28 and TRBJ2-1, the full variable domain reads DVKVTQSSRYLVKRTGEKVFLECVQDMDHENMFWYRQDPGLGLRLIYFSYDVKMKEKGDIPEGYSVSREKKERFSLILESASTNQTSMYLCASLPGGRGYEQFFGPGTRLTVL.

The V call is TRBV4-1, the J call TRBJ1-2; D may be TRBD1 (5 bases). The CDR3 loop spans 16 amino acids. Per germline, CDR1 MGHRA and CDR2 YSYEKL. V dropped 3 bases and J dropped 7 bases, with 21 bases sitting between them. CDR3 nucleotide sequence: TGCGCCAGCAGCCAGACCCACCGGGGCGGTACTCGTGGCTACACCTTC. Encoded protein: CASSQTHRGGTRGYTF.

The chain combines TRBV2 with TRBJ2-3; 8 nucleotides match TRBD2. The CDR3 contains 13 residues. Germline values: CDR1 SNHLY, CDR2 FYNNEI. The trim removed 7 bases at V and 3 bases at J, leaving 3 bases unmatched. CDR3 sequence (DNA): TGTGCCAGCATTCCGGGAGGGACAGATACGCAGTATTTT. Translation: CASIPGGTDTQYF.

This clone was seen a few times. This sequence joins TRBV6-1 and TRBJ2-7, with D maybe TRBD2 (6 bases). Trimming took off 7 bases at V and 6 bases at J, with 16 bases between the two ends. The CDR3 is 13 amino acids. Per germline, CDR1 MNHNS and CDR2 SASEGT. The CDR3 DNA sequence: TGTGCCAGCACCCTAACCCGGGAGAGCGAGCAGTACTTC. This sequence encodes CASTLTRESEQYF.

The V call is TRBV9, the J call TRBJ2-7, with TRBD2 as a possible D gene (6 bases). CDR3 size: 15 residues. Germline loops: CDR1 SGDLS, CDR2 YYNGEE. The V end was cut by 0 bases, the J end by 4 bases, with 14 bases between. CDR3 sequence: CASSVAPSGRYEQYF. The CDR3 DNA is TGTGCCAGCAGCGTAGCCCCCAGCGGGCGGTACGAGCAGTACTTC.

In this sample, this clone turned up a few times. The chain uses TRBV14 and TRBJ2-5; 11 bases are shared with TRBD2. V was clipped by 4 bases and J by 4 bases; unmatched bases: 5. Per germline, CDR1 SGHDN and CDR2 FVKESK. The CDR3 has 15 amino acids. Here the CDR3 DNA reads TGTGCCAGCAGCCTCAACCTAGCGGGAGGAGAGACCCAGTACTTC. It encodes CASSLNLAGGETQYF.